These 12 T cell receptor beta chains were sequenced from one sample in a study of cytomegalovirus exposure and HLA in healthy donors. The PCR ran on 60 Vbeta and 13 Jbeta primers. Using immunoSEQ multiplex PCR, the repertoire was profiled, and TCRdb retains in-frame clones only, with some absent. Its clone listing holds tens of thousands of clones. What was sequenced was PBMCs. The source is a male donor in good health and CMV-seronegative.

The V call is TRBV6-1, the J call TRBJ2-3; 7 bases fit TRBD1. Germline loops: CDR1 MNHNS, CDR2 SASEGT. Unmatched junction bases numbered 3, after V lost 6 bases and J lost 0 bases. The CDR3 covers 14 residues. CDR3 amino acids: CASRDRTSTDTQYF. The CDR3 DNA sequence: TGTGCCAGCAGGGACAGGACTAGCACAGATACGCAGTATTTT.

V usage is TRBV6-4 and J usage is TRBJ2-3, with 11 bases fitting TRBD1. CDR3 length: 14 residues. V shed 3 bases and J 4 bases; nucleotides not matched to a gene: 0. CDR1 and CDR2 (germline): MRHNA, SNTAGT. CDR3 region: CASSEGQGADTQYF. In DNA, the CDR3 is TGTGCCAGCAGTGAGGGACAGGGGGCAGATACGCAGTATTTT.

The chain uses TRBV10-3 and TRBJ2-1, with D perhaps TRBD2 (6 bases). Trimming cost V 2 bases and J 8 bases, with 16 bases left between them. The CDR3 runs to 15 residues. CDR1 is ENHRY and CDR2 is SYGVKD in the germline V gene. CDR3 nucleotides: TGTGCCATCAGTGAGGGGTTTGGGGGGTTGGATGAGCAGTTCTTC. As protein: CAISEGFGGLDEQFF.

CDR3 region: CASTKAGTTGEQYF. The CDR3, as DNA: TGTGCCAGCACCAAGGCGGGGACTACAGGCGAGCAGTACTTC. The chain combines TRBV6-1 with TRBJ2-7; 7 bases agree with TRBD2. The CDR3 is 14 residues long. Germline assignment: CDR1 MNHNS and CDR2 SASEGT. The J segment lost 6 bases and the V segment lost 7 bases, leaving 12 bases of the junction unmatched.

The chain carries TRBV28 and TRBJ2-3, with a tentative D call TRBD2 (6 bases). The CDR3 runs to 15 residues. V was clipped by 6 bases and J by 2 bases, with 15 bases between them. Per germline, CDR1 MDHEN and CDR2 SYDVKM. The CDR3 protein is CASRAREWVTDTQYF. CDR3 nucleotide sequence: TGTGCCAGCAGGGCACGGGAGTGGGTCACAGATACGCAGTATTTT.

J is TRBJ2-1 and V is TRBV19; D unclear. V lost 2 bases to trimming and J lost 6 bases, with 14 bases between them. Looked up from germline, CDR1 is LNHDA and CDR2 is SQIVND (reference sequence). The CDR3 is made up of 15 amino acids. The DNA of the CDR3 is TGTGCCAGTAGTATAAGTGCGGTCGAAACCAATGAGCAGTTCTTC. Encoded protein: CASSISAVETNEQFF.

J is TRBJ2-2 and V is TRBV14; 8 bases match TRBD1. This CDR3 has 16 residues. Germline loops: CDR1 SGHDN, CDR2 FVKESK. V shed 5 bases, J shed 0 bases, and the junction held 5 bases outside the gene matches. The CDR3, as DNA: TGTGCCAGCAGCGGGGACAGGCTCGCGAACACCGGGGAGCTGTTTTTT. Amino acids: CASSGDRLANTGELFF.

V usage is TRBV7-9 and J usage is TRBJ2-3; 9 bases align to TRBD2. From germline, CDR1 is SEHNR and CDR2 FQNEAQ (reference sequence). The trim removed 1 base at V and 2 bases at J, leaving 7 bases unmatched. The CDR3 is 17 amino acids. For the CDR3, the DNA is TGTGCCAGCAGCTTAGGGCTAGCGGGAAGTCCCACAGATACGCAGTATTTT. Translated: CASSLGLAGSPTDTQYF.

This chain joins TRBV11-2 and TRBJ2-5; TRBD1 aligns across 9 bases. J lost 9 bases, V lost 5 bases, and 10 bases had no gene match. The CDR3 length is 14 residues. Per the germline V gene, CDR1 is SGHAT and CDR2 is FQNNGV. The CDR3 here is CASSGVQGAMAQYF. CDR3 nucleotide sequence: TGTGCCAGCAGCGGAGTACAGGGGGCGATGGCCCAGTACTTC. The full variable domain, with the rest looked up from reference TRBV11-2 and TRBJ2-5, is EAGVAQSPRYKIIEKRQSVAFWCNPISGHATLYWYQQILGQGPKLLIQFQNNGVVDDSQLPKDRFSAERLKGVDSTLKIQPAKLEDSAVYLCASSGVQGAMAQYFGPGTRLLVL.

The chain uses TRBV7-9 and TRBJ2-3; D is possibly TRBD2 (6 bases). The CDR3 runs 18 residues. In germline, CDR1 is SEHNR, CDR2 FQNEAQ (reference sequence). Trimming took off 6 bases at V and 0 bases at J, with 22 bases between the two ends. CDR3 nucleotide sequence: TGTGCCAGCAGAGCTGGGGGGTGGGCGGCCCCCAGCACAGATACGCAGTATTTT. It is translated as CASRAGGWAAPSTDTQYF. Based on the CDR3 plus reference TRBV7-9 and TRBJ2-3, the full variable domain is DTGVSQNPRHKITKRGQNVTFRCDPISEHNRLYWYRQTLGQGPEFLTYFQNEAQLEKSRLLSDRFSAERPKGSFSTLEIQRTEQGDSAMYLCASRAGGWAAPSTDTQYFGPGTRLTVL.

V is TRBV5-1 and J is TRBJ2-5; 14 bases are a match to TRBD2. The CDR3 has 15 amino acids. V lost 2 bases, J lost 11 bases, and 8 bases stayed unmatched. Germline V gene data show CDR1 as SGHRS and CDR2 as YFSETQ. The CDR3 sequence is CASSFDPGLAGEQYF. The CDR3 DNA reads TGCGCCAGCAGCTTTGATCCGGGACTAGCGGGAGAGCAGTACTTC.

This chain connects TRBV25-1 to TRBJ2-4; D may be TRBD1 (5 bases). In germline, CDR1 is MGHDK, CDR2 SYGVNS. Trimming shortened V by 3 bases and J by 0 bases, and 9 bases separated the two germline ends. The CDR3 runs 15 residues. The CDR3 DNA is TGTGCCAGCAGTGACACAGGACAAGCCAAAAACATTCAGTACTTC. Its protein product is CASSDTGQAKNIQYF.